The entry below gives a single T cell receptor (beta chain) sequence along with its context. Its antigen remains unknown. The PCR made use of 60 Vbeta and 13 Jbeta primers. Assay used: immunoSEQ multiplex PCR; TCRdb lists only in-frame clones, some missing. The data show around 120,000 clones, 80% seen once. V gave up 0 bases and J gave up 12 bases; unmatched junction bases: 12. From germline, CDR1 is SGHDN and CDR2 FVKESK. The length of the CDR3 is 16 residues. This sample is drawn from a study of cytomegalovirus exposure and HLA in healthy donors. On the study more broadly: Drawn from HLA-typed donors, around 85 million unique TCRs were held in an early data release. General study points: Near-uniform donor sequencing depth was presumed by presence/absence analyses. Most of the TCR beta V segments (in an earlier analysis) were productive either about 87% or about 30% of the time.

Sequenced: PBMCs. The genes are TRBV14 and TRBJ2-1; TRBD1 matches 9 bases. The sequence was collected from a man aged 25-40 years in good health and CMV-seronegative. The CDR3 sequence: CASSQDMGQGLRWQFF. The CDR3 region has the DNA TGTGCCAGCAGCCAAGATATGGGACAGGGCCTAAGGTGGCAGTTCTTC.